Listed below are T cell receptor beta chains from one sample, sequenced in a study of beta chain features in type 1 diabetes. This table comes from immunoSEQ multiplex PCR, and its TCRdb copy is limited to in-frame clones, with some not included. The repertoire holds about 260,000 clones, with roughly 21% as singletons. Specimen: naive CD4+ T cells from blood. The receptors come from a middle-aged woman with type 1 diabetes. CDR3s include the opening cysteine and the closing phenylalanine or tryptophan. The D gene is left open where the match is weak. Not all rows give a size; the values are once, few, many and, for expanded clones, a class.

D | length | J | V | size | CDR3 | DNA
. | 13 | TRBJ1-1 | TRBV25-1 | . | CASIRGANTEAFF | TGTGCCAGCATAAGGGGTGCGAACACTGAAGCTTTCTTT
. | 13 | TRBJ1-1 | TRBV28 | . | CASSSGQNTEAFF | TGTGCCAGCAGCTCTGGACAGAACACTGAAGCTTTCTTT
. | 16 | TRBJ1-5 | TRBV5-1 | . | CASSLDGGGINQPQHF | TGCGCCAGCAGCTTGGATGGGGGCGGAATAAATCAGCCCCAGCATTTT
TRBD2 | 15 | TRBJ2-7 | TRBV6-6 | few | CASSPGLAGAREQYF | TGTGCCAGCAGCCCCGGACTAGCGGGAGCTAGGGAGCAGTACTTC
TRBD2 | 14 | TRBJ2-7 | TRBV18 | few | CASSPEREIYEQYF | TGTGCCAGCTCACCAGAGCGGGAGATTTACGAGCAGTACTTC
TRBD1 | 16 | TRBJ1-4 | TRBV9 | . | CASSVAPETGREKLFF | TGTGCCAGCAGCGTAGCTCCAGAGACAGGGCGTGAAAAACTGTTTTTT
. | 15 | TRBJ2-1 | TRBV27 | . | CASSLYTGTYNEQFF | TGTGCCAGCAGTTTATATACGGGAACCTACAATGAGCAGTTCTTC
TRBD1 | 15 | TRBJ1-6 | TRBV19 | . | CASSGRTGLNSPLHF | TGTGCCAGTAGTGGGCGGACAGGGCTCAATTCACCCCTCCACTTT
TRBD2 | 13 | TRBJ2-1 | TRBV7-3 | . | CASSQGLVDEQFF | TGTGCCAGCAGCCAAGGACTAGTGGATGAGCAGTTCTTC
TRBD1 | 15 | TRBJ2-5 | TRBV28 | few | CASSPGTAGTGSQYF | TGTGCCAGCAGCCCCGGGACAGCCGGTACGGGATCCCAGTACTTC
. | 14 | TRBJ2-5 | TRBV18 | . | CASSPPGAEETQYF | TGTGCCAGCTCACCACCTGGCGCGGAGGAGACCCAGTACTTC
TRBD2 | 16 | TRBJ2-1 | TRBV9 | . | CASSVGGLAGGNEQFF | TGTGCCAGCAGCGTAGGGGGACTAGCGGGAGGGAATGAGCAGTTCTTC
. | 13 | TRBJ1-4 | TRBV2 | . | CAGAYGGGEKLFF | TGTGCCGGGGCTTACGGGGGAGGGGAAAAACTGTTTTTT
TRBD2 | 15 | TRBJ2-1 | TRBV7-9 | . | CASSRAGAAYNEQFF | TGTGCCAGCAGTCGAGCGGGAGCAGCCTACAATGAGCAGTTCTTC
TRBD1 | 13 | TRBJ2-7 | TRBV4-3 | few | CASSRGQGDEQYF | TGCGCCAGCAGCCGGGGACAGGGGGACGAGCAGTACTTC
. | 14 | TRBJ2-1 | TRBV5-6 | few | CASSFLPQGSEQFF | TGTGCCAGCAGCTTCCTGCCGCAGGGAAGTGAGCAGTTCTTC
TRBD2 | 16 | TRBJ2-1 | TRBV7-3 | . | CASSLGAGGPLGEQFF | TGTGCCAGCAGCTTGGGAGCGGGAGGGCCTTTGGGCGAGCAGTTCTTC
. | 12 | TRBJ2-6 | TRBV29-1 | . | CSVASGANVLTF | TGCAGCGTGGCCTCTGGGGCCAACGTCCTGACTTTC
. | 13 | TRBJ2-1 | TRBV11-3 | . | CASSLERGNEQFF | TGTGCCAGCAGCTTAGAACGGGGGAATGAGCAGTTCTTC
. | 14 | TRBJ2-3 | TRBV7-9 | few | CASSRSPGAGTQYF | TGTGCCAGCAGCCGCTCCCCAGGCGCGGGTACGCAGTATTTT
. | 15 | TRBJ1-1 | TRBV15 | . | CATSREQIMNTEAFF | TGTGCCACCAGCAGAGAGCAGATCATGAACACTGAAGCTTTCTTT
TRBD2 | 15 | TRBJ2-1 | TRBV4-2 | few | CASSETSGGYNEQFF | TGTGCCAGCAGCGAAACTAGCGGGGGGTACAATGAGCAGTTCTTC
TRBD1 | 15 | TRBJ1-2 | TRBV29-1 | . | CSVRDDRAHYYGYTF | TGCAGCGTTCGGGACGACAGGGCGCATTACTATGGCTACACCTTC
TRBD2 | 15 | TRBJ2-1 | TRBV4-3 | few | CASSPLAGGQLEQFF | TGCGCCAGCAGCCCGCTAGCGGGAGGGCAGCTTGAGCAGTTCTTC
TRBD2 | 15 | TRBJ2-1 | TRBV5-1 | . | CASSPLAGSYNEQFF | TGCGCCAGCAGCCCCCTAGCGGGTTCCTACAATGAGCAGTTCTTC
. | 14 | TRBJ2-2 | TRBV2 | few | CASSDRLNTGELFF | TGTGCCAGCAGTGACAGGTTAAACACCGGGGAGCTGTTTTTT
. | 14 | TRBJ1-5 | TRBV2 | few | CASSPDRSNQPQHF | TGTGCCAGCAGCCCAGACAGGAGCAATCAGCCCCAGCATTTT
. | 14 | TRBJ1-2 | TRBV28 | few | CATHRDSYVGGYTF | TGTGCCACCCACCGGGACTCCTATGTGGGAGGCTACACCTTC
. | 14 | TRBJ2-1 | TRBV7-9 | few | CASGIRGSYNEQFF | TGTGCCAGCGGCATTCGGGGCTCCTACAATGAGCAGTTCTTC
TRBD2 | 13 | TRBJ2-5 | TRBV15 | few | CATSRGGVETQYF | TGTGCCACCAGCAGGGGGGGGGTGGAGACCCAGTACTTC
. | 15 | TRBJ2-2 | TRBV6-6 | . | CASRPGGPDTGELFF | TGTGCCAGCAGGCCCGGGGGGCCGGACACCGGGGAGCTGTTTTTT
. | 14 | TRBJ1-2 | TRBV7-8 | . | CASSLGQGGYGYTF | TGTGCCAGCAGCTTAGGTCAGGGTGGCTATGGCTACACCTTC
. | 14 | TRBJ2-4 | TRBV19 | few | CASSIRASGKIQYF | TGTGCCAGTAGTATAAGGGCGTCAGGGAAGATTCAGTACTTC
TRBD1 | 13 | TRBJ1-2 | TRBV29-1 | . | CSVTGERVYGYTF | TGCAGCGTTACAGGGGAACGGGTCTATGGCTACACCTTC
. | 15 | TRBJ2-1 | TRBV18 | few | CASSPGTPTYNEQFF | TGTGCCAGCTCACCAGGGACACCAACTTACAATGAGCAGTTCTTC
TRBD1 | 15 | TRBJ1-2 | TRBV9 | . | CASTVRGQGDYGYTF | TGTGCCAGCACCGTAAGGGGACAGGGGGACTATGGCTACACCTTC
. | 10 | TRBJ1-1 | TRBV20-1 | few | CSAIGSEAFF | TGCAGTGCTATAGGGAGTGAAGCTTTCTTT
. | 14 | TRBJ2-6 | TRBV29-1 | few | CSVDIPSGANVLTF | TGCAGCGTTGATATTCCCTCTGGGGCCAACGTCCTGACTTTC
TRBD1 | 12 | TRBJ1-6 | TRBV9 | few | CASSARTGALHF | TGTGCCAGCAGCGCCCGGACAGGTGCCCTCCACTTT
. | 12 | TRBJ1-1 | TRBV2 | few | CASSVGGTEAFF | TGTGCCAGCAGTGTGGGGGGCACTGAAGCTTTCTTT
TRBD1 | 14 | TRBJ2-1 | TRBV19 | few | CASDRGAGFGEQFF | TGTGCCAGCGACAGGGGAGCGGGCTTTGGTGAGCAGTTCTTC
TRBD1 | 13 | TRBJ1-1 | TRBV29-1 | few | CSYRQGFDTEAFF | TGCAGTTACAGACAGGGATTTGACACTGAAGCTTTCTTT
. | 13 | TRBJ2-4 | TRBV9 | once | CASSVARSGVQYF | TGTGCCAGCAGCGTAGCCAGGAGCGGTGTTCAGTACTTC
TRBD2 | 14 | TRBJ2-7 | TRBV9 | . | CASSVGLAGREQYF | TGTGCCAGCAGCGTAGGACTAGCGGGGAGGGAGCAGTACTTC
TRBD1 | 14 | TRBJ2-1 | TRBV28 | few | CASNPGQVVYEQFF | TGTGCCAGCAATCCCGGACAGGTGGTCTACGAGCAGTTCTTC
TRBD2 | 15 | TRBJ2-1 | TRBV30 | few | CAWSPHPAGDNEQFF | TGTGCCTGGAGTCCACACCCGGCGGGAGATAATGAGCAGTTCTTC
TRBD2 | 15 | TRBJ2-1 | TRBV7-9 | . | CASSSASGGYNEQFF | TGTGCCAGCAGCTCCGCTAGCGGGGGTTACAATGAGCAGTTCTTC
. | 13 | TRBJ1-2 | TRBV7-3 | few | CASSLEAGVGYTF | TGTGCCAGCAGCTTAGAAGCAGGGGTCGGCTACACCTTC
TRBD2 | 14 | TRBJ2-1 | TRBV15 | . | CATSRGLDYNEQFF | TGTGCCACCAGCAGGGGACTAGACTACAATGAGCAGTTCTTC
. | 15 | TRBJ2-1 | TRBV9 | few | CASSVDTGVWNEQFF | TGTGCCAGCAGCGTCGACACGGGGGTTTGGAATGAGCAGTTCTTC
. | 14 | TRBJ1-2 | TRBV9 | . | CASSLGREDYGYTF | TGTGCCAGCAGCCTGGGGAGGGAAGACTATGGCTACACCTTC
. | 16 | TRBJ2-3 | TRBV28 | . | CASKEGQQFSTDTQYF | TGTGCCAGCAAGGAGGGGCAGCAGTTTAGCACAGATACGCAGTATTTT
. | 11 | TRBJ2-1 | TRBV29-1 | few | CSFYRGWEQFF | TGCAGCTTTTATAGAGGGTGGGAGCAGTTCTTC
. | 13 | TRBJ1-1 | TRBV30 | few | CAWRKYGDTEAFF | TGTGCCTGGAGGAAGTACGGGGACACTGAAGCTTTCTTT
TRBD1 | 14 | TRBJ1-1 | TRBV2 | . | CASSEEQGIRWAFF | TGTGCCAGCAGTGAAGAACAGGGGATTCGGTGGGCTTTCTTT
TRBD2 | 14 | TRBJ2-5 | TRBV6-6 | few | CASSPSGGAETQYF | TGTGCCAGCAGTCCTAGCGGGGGGGCGGAGACCCAGTACTTC
TRBD1 | 16 | TRBJ2-7 | TRBV6-5 | . | CASSYSADRVWFKQYF | TGTGCCAGCAGTTACTCGGCGGACAGGGTCTGGTTTAAGCAGTACTTC
. | 14 | TRBJ2-4 | TRBV2 | . | CASSPRTEEPIQYF | TGTGCCAGCAGTCCAAGGACGGAGGAGCCAATTCAGTACTTC
. | 16 | TRBJ1-1 | TRBV28 | few | CASTNAYRAMNTEAFF | TGTGCCAGCACCAACGCTTACAGGGCCATGAACACTGAAGCTTTCTTT